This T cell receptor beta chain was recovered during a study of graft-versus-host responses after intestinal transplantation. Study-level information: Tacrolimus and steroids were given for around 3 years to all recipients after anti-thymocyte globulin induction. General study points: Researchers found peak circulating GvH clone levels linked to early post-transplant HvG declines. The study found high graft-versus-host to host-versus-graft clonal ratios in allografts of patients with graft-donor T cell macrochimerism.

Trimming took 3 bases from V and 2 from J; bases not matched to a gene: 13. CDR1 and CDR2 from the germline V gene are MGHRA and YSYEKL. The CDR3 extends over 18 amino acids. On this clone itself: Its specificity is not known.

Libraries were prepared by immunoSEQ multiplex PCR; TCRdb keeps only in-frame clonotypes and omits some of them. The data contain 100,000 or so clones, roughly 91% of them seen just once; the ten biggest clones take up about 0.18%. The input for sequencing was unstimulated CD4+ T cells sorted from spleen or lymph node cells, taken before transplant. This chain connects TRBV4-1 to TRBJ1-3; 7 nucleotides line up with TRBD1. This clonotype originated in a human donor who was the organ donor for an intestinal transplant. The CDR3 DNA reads TGCGCCAGCAGCCAGGTGGCAGGGGGTGTGGGGGCTGGAAACACCATATATTTT. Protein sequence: CASSQVAGGVGAGNTIYF.